This TCR beta chain was sequenced during a study of T cell responses to AZD1222 COVID-19 vaccine. Overall study: Timing groups of about 4 and about 12 weeks for second doses were pooled.

To note about this clone: Its target is unknown.

Broader study findings: Spike-specific TCR breadth and depth were elevated following two AZD1222 doses. The donors showed a predominance of white British ancestry and of females, with possible underestimation of clonal diversity. CD4 TCRs linked to vaccination spanned spike, dominating at 160-218 and 743-854.

The CDR3 consists of 11 residues. Looked up from germline, CDR1 is DFQATT and CDR2 is SNEGSKA (reference sequence). Trimming cost V 7 bases and J 7 bases, with 11 bases left between them. TCRdb's copy holds only in-frame clones and misses some; the assay was immunoSEQ multiplex PCR. Of roughly 130,000 clones in the sample, roughly 85% were seen once. V is TRBV20-1 and J is TRBJ2-1; D perhaps matches TRBD1 (6 bases). The sample in question was peripheral blood, obtained on day 0 of AZD1222 vaccination. The origin of this receptor is an adult in good health. CDR3 bases: TGCAGTGGGGGGCGAGGAAATGAGCAGTTCTTC. Translated: CSGGRGNEQFF.